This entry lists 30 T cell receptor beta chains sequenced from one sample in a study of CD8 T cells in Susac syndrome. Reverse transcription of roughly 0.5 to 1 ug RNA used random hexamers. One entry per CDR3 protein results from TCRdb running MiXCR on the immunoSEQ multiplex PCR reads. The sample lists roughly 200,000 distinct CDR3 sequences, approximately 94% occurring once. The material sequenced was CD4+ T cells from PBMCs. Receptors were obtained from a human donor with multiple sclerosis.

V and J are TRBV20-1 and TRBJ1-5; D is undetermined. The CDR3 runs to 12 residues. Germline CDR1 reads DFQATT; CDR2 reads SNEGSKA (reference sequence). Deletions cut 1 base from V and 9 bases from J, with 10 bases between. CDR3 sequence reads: CSARGPLGPQHF. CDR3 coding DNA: TGCAGTGCTAGAGGCCCCCTGGGGCCCCAGCATTTT.

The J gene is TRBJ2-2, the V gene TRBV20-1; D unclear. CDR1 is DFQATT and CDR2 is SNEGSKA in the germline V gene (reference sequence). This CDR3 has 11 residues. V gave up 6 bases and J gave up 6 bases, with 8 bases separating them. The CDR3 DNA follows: TGCAGTGCCCCTAGTGCCGGGGAGCTGTTTTTT. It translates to CSAPSAGELFF.

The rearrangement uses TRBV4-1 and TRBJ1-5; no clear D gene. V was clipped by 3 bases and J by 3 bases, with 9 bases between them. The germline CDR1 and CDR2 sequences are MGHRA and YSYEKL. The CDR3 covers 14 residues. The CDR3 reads CASSHPGLNQPQHF. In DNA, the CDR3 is TGCGCCAGCAGCCACCCAGGACTCAATCAGCCCCAGCATTTT.

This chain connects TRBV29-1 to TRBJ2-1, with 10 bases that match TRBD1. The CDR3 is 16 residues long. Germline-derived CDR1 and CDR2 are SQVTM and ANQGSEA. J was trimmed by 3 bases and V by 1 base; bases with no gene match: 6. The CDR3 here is CSVEGGQGGLYNEQFF. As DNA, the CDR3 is TGCAGCGTTGAAGGAGGACAGGGGGGACTCTACAATGAGCAGTTCTTC.

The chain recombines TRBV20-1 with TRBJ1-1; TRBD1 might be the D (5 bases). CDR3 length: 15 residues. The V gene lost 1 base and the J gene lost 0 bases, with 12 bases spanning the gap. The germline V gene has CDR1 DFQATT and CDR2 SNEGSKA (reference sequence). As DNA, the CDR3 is TGCAGTGCTAGAGGGGGCATGGTCATGAACACTGAAGCTTTCTTT. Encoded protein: CSARGGMVMNTEAFF.

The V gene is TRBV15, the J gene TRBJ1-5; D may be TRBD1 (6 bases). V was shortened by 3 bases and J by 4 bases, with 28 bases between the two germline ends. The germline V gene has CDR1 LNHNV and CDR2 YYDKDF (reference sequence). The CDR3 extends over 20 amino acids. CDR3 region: CATSSGYASAQRQVNQPQHF. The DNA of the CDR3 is TGTGCCACCAGCAGTGGATATGCTTCGGCGCAAAGACAGGTTAATCAGCCCCAGCATTTT. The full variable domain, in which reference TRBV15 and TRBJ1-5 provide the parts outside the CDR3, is DAMVIQNPRYQVTQFGKPVTLSCSQTLNHNVMYWYQQKSSQAPKLLFHYYDKDFNNEADTPDNFQSRRPNTSFCFLDIRSPGLGDTAMYLCATSSGYASAQRQVNQPQHFGDGTRLSIL.

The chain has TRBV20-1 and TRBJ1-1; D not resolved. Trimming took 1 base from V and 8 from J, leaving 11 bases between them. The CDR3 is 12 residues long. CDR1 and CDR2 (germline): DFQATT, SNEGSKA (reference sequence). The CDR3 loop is CSARGGNREAFF. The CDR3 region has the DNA TGCAGTGCTAGAGGAGGCAACAGAGAAGCTTTCTTT.

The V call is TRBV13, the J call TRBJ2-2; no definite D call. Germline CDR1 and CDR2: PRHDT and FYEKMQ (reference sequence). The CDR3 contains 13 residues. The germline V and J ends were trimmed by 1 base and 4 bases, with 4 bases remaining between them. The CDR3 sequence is CASSLVLTGELFF. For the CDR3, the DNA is TGTGCCAGCAGCTTAGTCCTCACCGGGGAGCTGTTTTTT.

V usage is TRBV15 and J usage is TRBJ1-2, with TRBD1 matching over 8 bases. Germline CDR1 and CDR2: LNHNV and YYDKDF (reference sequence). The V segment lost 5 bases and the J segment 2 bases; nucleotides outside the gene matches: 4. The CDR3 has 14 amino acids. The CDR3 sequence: CATSSRQGNYGYTF. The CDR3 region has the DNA TGTGCCACCAGCTCCAGACAGGGGAACTATGGCTACACCTTC. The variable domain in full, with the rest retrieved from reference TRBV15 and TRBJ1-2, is DAMVIQNPRYQVTQFGKPVTLSCSQTLNHNVMYWYQQKSSQAPKLLFHYYDKDFNNEADTPDNFQSRRPNTSFCFLDIRSPGLGDTAMYLCATSSRQGNYGYTFGSGTRLTVV.

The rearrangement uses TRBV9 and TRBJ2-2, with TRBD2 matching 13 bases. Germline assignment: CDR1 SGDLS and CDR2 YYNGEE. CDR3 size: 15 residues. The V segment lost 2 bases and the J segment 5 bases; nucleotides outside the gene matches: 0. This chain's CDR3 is CASSVTSGGTGELFF. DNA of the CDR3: TGTGCCAGCAGCGTGACTAGCGGGGGGACCGGGGAGCTGTTTTTT.

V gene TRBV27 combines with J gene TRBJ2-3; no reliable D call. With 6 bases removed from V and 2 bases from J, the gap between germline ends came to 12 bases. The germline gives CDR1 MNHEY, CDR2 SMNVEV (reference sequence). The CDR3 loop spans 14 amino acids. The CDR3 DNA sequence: TGTGCCAGCAGGGTCTTACTGAACACAGATACGCAGTATTTT. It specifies CASRVLLNTDTQYF.

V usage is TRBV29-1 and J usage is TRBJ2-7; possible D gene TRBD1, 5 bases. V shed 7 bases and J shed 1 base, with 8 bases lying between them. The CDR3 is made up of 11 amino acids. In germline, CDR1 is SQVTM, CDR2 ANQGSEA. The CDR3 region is CSGQNSYEQYF. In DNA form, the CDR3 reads TGCAGCGGACAGAATTCCTACGAGCAGTACTTC.

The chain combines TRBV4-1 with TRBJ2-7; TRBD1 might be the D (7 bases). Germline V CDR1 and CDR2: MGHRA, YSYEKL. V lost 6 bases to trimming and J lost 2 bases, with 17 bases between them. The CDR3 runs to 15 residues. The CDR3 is CASSQGGASTYEQYF. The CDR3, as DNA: TGCGCCAGCAGTCAGGGGGGCGCGAGCACCTACGAGCAGTACTTC.

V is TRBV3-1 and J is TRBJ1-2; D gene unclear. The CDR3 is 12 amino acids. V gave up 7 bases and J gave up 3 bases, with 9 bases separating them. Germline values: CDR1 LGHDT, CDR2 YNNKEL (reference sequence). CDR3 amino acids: CASNKGDYGYTF. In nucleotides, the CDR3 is TGTGCCAGCAACAAAGGTGACTATGGCTACACCTTC.

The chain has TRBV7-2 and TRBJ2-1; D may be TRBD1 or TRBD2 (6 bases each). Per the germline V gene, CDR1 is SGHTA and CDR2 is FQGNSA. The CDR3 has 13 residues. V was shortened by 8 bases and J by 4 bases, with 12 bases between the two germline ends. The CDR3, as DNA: TGTGCCAGCGGGGGGCCAGGATACAATGAGCAGTTCTTC. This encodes CASGGPGYNEQFF.

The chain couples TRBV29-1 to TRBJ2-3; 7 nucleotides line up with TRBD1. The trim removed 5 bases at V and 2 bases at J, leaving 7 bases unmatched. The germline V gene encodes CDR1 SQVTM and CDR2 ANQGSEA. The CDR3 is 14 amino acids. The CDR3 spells CSVLRDRDTDTQYF. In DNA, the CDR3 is TGCAGCGTTTTACGGGACAGAGACACAGATACGCAGTATTTT.

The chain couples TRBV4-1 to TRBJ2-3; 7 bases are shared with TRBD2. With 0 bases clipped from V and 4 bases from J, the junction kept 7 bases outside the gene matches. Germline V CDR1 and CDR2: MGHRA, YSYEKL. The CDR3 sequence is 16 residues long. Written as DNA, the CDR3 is TGCGCCAGCAGCCAAGAGGGGACTACGAAGGCAGATACGCAGTATTTT. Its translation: CASSQEGTTKADTQYF.

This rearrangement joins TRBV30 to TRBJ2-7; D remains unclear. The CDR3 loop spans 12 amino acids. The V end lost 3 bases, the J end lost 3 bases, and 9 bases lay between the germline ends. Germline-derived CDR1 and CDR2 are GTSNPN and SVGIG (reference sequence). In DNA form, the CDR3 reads TGTGCCTGGAGGAAGGCGAACTACGAGCAGTACTTC. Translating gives CAWRKANYEQYF.

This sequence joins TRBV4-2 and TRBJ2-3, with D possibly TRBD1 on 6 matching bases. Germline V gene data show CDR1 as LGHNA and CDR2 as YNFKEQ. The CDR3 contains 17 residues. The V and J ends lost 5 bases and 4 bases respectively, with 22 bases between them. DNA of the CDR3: TGTGCCAGCAGCTCAAAGGAACAGGGTGGGCTTGCAGATACGCAGTATTTT. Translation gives CASSSKEQGGLADTQYF.

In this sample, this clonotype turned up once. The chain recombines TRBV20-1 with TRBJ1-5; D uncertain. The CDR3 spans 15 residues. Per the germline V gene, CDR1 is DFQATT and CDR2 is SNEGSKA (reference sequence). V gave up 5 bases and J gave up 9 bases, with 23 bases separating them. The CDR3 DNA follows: TGCAGTGCTGGGGAGGGCATGGGCTCAAGTAGGCCCCAGCATTTT. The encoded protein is CSAGEGMGSSRPQHF.

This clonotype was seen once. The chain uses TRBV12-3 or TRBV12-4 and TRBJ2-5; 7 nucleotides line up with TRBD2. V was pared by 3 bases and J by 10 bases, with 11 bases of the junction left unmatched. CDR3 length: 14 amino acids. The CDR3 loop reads CASSLTGGKSVQYF. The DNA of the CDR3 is TGTGCCAGCAGTTTGACGGGAGGCAAGAGTGTCCAGTACTTC.

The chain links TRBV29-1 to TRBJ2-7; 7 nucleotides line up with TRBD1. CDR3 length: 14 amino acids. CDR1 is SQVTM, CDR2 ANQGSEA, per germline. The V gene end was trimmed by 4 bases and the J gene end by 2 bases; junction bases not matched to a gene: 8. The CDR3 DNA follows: TGCAGCGTTGTTGAACAGGGGCTACCCTACGAGCAGTACTTC. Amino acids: CSVVEQGLPYEQYF.

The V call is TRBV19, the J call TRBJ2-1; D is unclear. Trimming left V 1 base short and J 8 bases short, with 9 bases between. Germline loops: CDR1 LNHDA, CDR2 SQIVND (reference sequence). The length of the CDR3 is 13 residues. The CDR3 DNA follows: TGTGCCAGTAGTATAGGATCCTGGTATGAGCAGTTCTTC. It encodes CASSIGSWYEQFF. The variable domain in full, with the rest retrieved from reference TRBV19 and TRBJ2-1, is DGGITQSPKYLFRKEGQNVTLSCEQNLNHDAMYWYRQDPGQGLRLIYYSQIVNDFQKGDIAEGYSVSREKKESFPLTVTSAQKNPTAFYLCASSIGSWYEQFFGPGTRLTVL.

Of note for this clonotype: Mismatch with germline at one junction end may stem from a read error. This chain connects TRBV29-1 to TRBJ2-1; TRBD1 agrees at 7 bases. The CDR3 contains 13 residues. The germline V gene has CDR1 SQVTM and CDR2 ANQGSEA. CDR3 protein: CSTRGGSDNEQFF. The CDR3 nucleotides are TGCAGCACCCGAGGGGGCTCCGACAATGAGCAGTTCTTC.

This CDR3 is CASSLLRDSLAADEQFF. Here the CDR3 DNA reads TGTGCCAGCTCACTACTCCGGGACTCACTTGCCGCCGATGAGCAGTTCTTC. This chain joins TRBV18 and TRBJ2-1; D might be TRBD2 (6 bases). With 4 bases removed from V and 8 bases from J, the gap between germline ends came to 24 bases. This CDR3 has 17 amino acids. CDR1 and CDR2 (germline): KGHSH, LQKENI.

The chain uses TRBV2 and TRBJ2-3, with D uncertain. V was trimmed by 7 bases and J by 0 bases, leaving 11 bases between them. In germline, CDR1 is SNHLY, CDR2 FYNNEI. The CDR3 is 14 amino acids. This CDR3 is CASNFRVSTDTQYF. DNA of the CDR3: TGTGCCAGCAATTTTCGGGTCAGCACAGATACGCAGTATTTT.

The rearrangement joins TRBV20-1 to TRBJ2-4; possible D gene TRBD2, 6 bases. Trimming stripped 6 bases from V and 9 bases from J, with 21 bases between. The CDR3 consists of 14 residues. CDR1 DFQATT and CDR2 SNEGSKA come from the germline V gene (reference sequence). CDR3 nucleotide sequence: TGCAGTGCCGAAGCGGGCAGGGTGAAAGGCATTCAGTACTTC. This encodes CSAEAGRVKGIQYF.

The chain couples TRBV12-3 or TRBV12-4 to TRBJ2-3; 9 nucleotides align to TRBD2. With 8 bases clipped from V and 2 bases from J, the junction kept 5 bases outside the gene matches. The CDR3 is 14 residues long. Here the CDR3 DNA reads TGTGCCAGCGCGGCGGGGGGGCCCACAGATACGCAGTATTTT. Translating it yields CASAAGGPTDTQYF.

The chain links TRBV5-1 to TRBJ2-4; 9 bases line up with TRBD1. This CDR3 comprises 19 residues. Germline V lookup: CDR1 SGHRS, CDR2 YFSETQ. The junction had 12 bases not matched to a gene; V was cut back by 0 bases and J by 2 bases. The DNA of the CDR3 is TGCGCCAGCAGCTTGGTACTTAGGACAGGGGACCGCTCCAAAAACATTCAGTACTTC. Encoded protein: CASSLVLRTGDRSKNIQYF.

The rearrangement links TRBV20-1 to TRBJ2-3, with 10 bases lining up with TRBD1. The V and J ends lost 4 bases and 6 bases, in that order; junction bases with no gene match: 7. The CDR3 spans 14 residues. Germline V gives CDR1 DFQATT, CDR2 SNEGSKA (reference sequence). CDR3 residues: CSATGQGVEDTQYF. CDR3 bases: TGCAGTGCTACAGGACAGGGGGTTGAGGATACGCAGTATTTT.